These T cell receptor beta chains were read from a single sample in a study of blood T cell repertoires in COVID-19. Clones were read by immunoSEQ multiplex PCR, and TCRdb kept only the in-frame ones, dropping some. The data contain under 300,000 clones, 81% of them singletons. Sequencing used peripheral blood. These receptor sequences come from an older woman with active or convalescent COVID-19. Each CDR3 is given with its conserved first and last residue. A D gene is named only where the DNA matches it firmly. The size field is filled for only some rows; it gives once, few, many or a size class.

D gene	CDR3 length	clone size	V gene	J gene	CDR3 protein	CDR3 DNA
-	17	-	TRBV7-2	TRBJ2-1	CASSLFSTGSSYNEQFF	TGTGCCAGCAGCTTATTCTCGACGGGGAGCTCCTACAATGAGCAGTTCTTC
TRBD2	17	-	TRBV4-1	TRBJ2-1	CASSQVGGGFGYNEQFF	TGCGCCAGCAGCCAAGTGGGCGGGGGGTTCGGGTACAATGAGCAGTTCTTC
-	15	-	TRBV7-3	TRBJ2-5	CASSAQSGVQETQYF	TGTGCCAGCAGCGCACAATCAGGGGTCCAAGAGACCCAGTACTTC
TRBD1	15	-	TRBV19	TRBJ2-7	CASSIQGAGSYEQYF	TGTGCCAGTAGTATCCAGGGGGCGGGCTCCTACGAGCAGTACTTC
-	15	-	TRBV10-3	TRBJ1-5	CAISESRQSNQPQHF	TGTGCCATCAGTGAGTCGCGACAGTCGAATCAGCCCCAGCATTTT
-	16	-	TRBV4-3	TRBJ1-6	CASSLRFRAGNSPLHF	TGCGCCAGCAGCCTCCGCTTCAGGGCCGGTAATTCACCCCTCCACTTT
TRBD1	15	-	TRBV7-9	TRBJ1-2	CASSSSTGVGYGYTF	TGTGCCAGCAGCTCCTCGACAGGGGTGGGCTATGGCTACACCTTC
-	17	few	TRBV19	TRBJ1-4	CASSIDLYGATNEKLFF	TGTGCCAGTAGTATAGATCTATACGGTGCAACTAATGAAAAACTGTTTTTT
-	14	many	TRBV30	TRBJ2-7	CAWSVLFPHYEQYF	TGTGCCTGGAGTGTACTGTTTCCCCACTACGAGCAGTACTTC
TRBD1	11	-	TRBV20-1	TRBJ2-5	CSATGQGGQYF	TGCAGTGCTACAGGACAGGGCGGCCAGTACTTC
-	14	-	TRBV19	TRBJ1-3	CASSTPRPPYTIYF	TGTGCCAGTAGTACCCCGAGGCCGCCATACACCATATATTTT
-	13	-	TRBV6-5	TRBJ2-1	CASRRWEYNEQFF	TGTGCCAGCAGGCGATGGGAGTACAATGAGCAGTTCTTC
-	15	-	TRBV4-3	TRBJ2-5	CASSLTDGGVETQYF	TGCGCCAGCAGCCTGACGGACGGCGGGGTGGAGACCCAGTACTTC
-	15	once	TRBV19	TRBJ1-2	CASSPLQGSNYGYTF	TGTGCCAGTAGTCCCCTCCAGGGGTCAAACTATGGCTACACCTTC
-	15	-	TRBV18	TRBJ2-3	CASSLPSGFTDTQYF	TGTGCCAGCTCACTCCCGTCGGGGTTCACAGATACGCAGTATTTT
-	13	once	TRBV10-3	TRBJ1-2	CAISEEQSYGYTF	TGTGCCATCAGTGAGGAACAGAGCTATGGCTACACCTTC
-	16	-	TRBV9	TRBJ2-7	CASSVDIGTPIYEQYF	TGTGCCAGCAGCGTAGATATCGGGACACCAATCTACGAGCAGTACTTC
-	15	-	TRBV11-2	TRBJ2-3	CASSLRDTRTDTQYF	TGTGCCAGCAGCCTACGGGACACTCGCACAGATACGCAGTATTTT
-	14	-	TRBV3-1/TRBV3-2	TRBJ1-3	CASSASRSGNTIYF	TGTGCCAGCAGTGCCTCCCGGTCTGGAAACACCATATATTTT
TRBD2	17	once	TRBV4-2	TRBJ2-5	CASSQLESSGGQETQYF	TGTGCCAGCAGCCAATTGGAGTCTAGCGGGGGGCAAGAGACCCAGTACTTC
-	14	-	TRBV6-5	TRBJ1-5	CASSEGRSNQPQHF	TGTGCCAGCAGCGAGGGCCGGAGCAATCAGCCCCAGCATTTT
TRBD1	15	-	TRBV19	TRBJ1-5	CASSKGAPSNQPQHF	TGTGCCAGTAGTAAGGGGGCACCTAGCAATCAGCCCCAGCATTTT
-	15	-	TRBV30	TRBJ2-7	CAWSTFGGKRNEQYF	TGTGCCTGGAGTACCTTTGGAGGGAAGAGAAACGAGCAGTACTTC
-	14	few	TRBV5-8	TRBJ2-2	CASSLAPDTGELFF	TGTGCCAGCAGCTTGGCTCCAGACACCGGGGAGCTGTTTTTT
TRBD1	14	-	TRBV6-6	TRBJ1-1	CASSLGGRGTEAFF	TGTGCCAGCAGTCTAGGGGGCCGGGGGACTGAAGCTTTCTTT
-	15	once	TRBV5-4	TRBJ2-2	CASSAGPPGTGELFF	TGTGCCAGCAGCGCGGGACCGCCTGGTACCGGGGAGCTGTTTTTT
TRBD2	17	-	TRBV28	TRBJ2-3	CASTPSRGATHTDTQYF	TGTGCCAGCACCCCCTCGCGGGGGGCCACACACACAGATACGCAGTATTTT